Described below is a single TCR beta chain sequence and its context. Its antigen is currently unknown. Germline CDR1 SGDLS, CDR2 YYNGEE. The ends were cut back, 0 bases at V and 0 bases at J, with 9 bases in the middle. The length of the CDR3 is 15 residues. Donors included only healthy HIV-negative adults lacking recent acute infections or vaccinations. These data belong to a study of shared clonotypes between healthy human individuals. Several immunoSEQ plates received, in even portions, the genomic DNA of each subset. Profiled with immunoSEQ multiplex PCR; TCRdb holds only in-frame clones, not every one. The sample includes a few million clones, 85% to 95% of them seen just once. Study-level results: The researchers took only blood, and tissue repertoires probably look different. Non-shared clonotypes had lower generation probabilities than clonotypes shared by all four sorted-subset donors.

The source is a man younger than 35 in good health. Some clones in this sample may be carry-over from other donors' samples. The chain uses TRBV9 and TRBJ1-1; no clear D. Sequencing was carried out using naive CD4+ T cells from PBMCs. The subset is: CD45RA+ positively selected. CDR3 protein: CASSVEAVVNTEAFF. CDR3 coding DNA: TGTGCCAGCAGCGTAGAGGCTGTGGTGAACACTGAAGCTTTCTTT.